This T cell receptor (beta chain) was sequenced in a study of regulatory T cells in long-lasting Graves disease. Study-level findings and limits: Persistent patients shared some 2,900 public clonotypes among themselves. Newly diagnosed patients shared fewer, at about 890.

Investigators prepared the TCR beta libraries by applying iRepertoire HTBI primers and Arm-PCR of CDR3 regions. TCRdb reanalysed the multiplex PCR reads using MiXCR and keeps one entry per CDR3 protein. The repertoire includes around 500,000 distinct CDR3 sequences, about 14% of them detected once, and approximately 9.3% sits in the top ten. The time point was: newly diagnosed GD, antithyroid drugs for less than 3 months. RNA from PBMCs was the source of the TCR library. Germline V gene lookup returns CDR1 SGHRS and CDR2 YFSETQ. The CDR3 sequence is 14 residues long. Remarks on this clonotype: Its specificity is not known. A junction boundary mismatches the germline segment, possibly from a read error.

The sample also formed part of further work on T cells in Graves' hyperthyroidism and ophthalmopathy.

Specimen: peripheral blood mononuclear cells (PBMCs), collected at new diagnosis, from a patient treated with antithyroid drugs. The chain has TRBV5-1 and TRBJ2-1, with TRBD2 as a possible D gene (5 bases). The receptor was derived from a man aged 30-40 years with Graves disease. CDR3: CASGSDWENNEQLF. CDR3 bases: TGCGCCAGCGGCTCGGATTGGGAGAACAATGAGCAGCTCTTC.